Given below is one TCR beta chain in context. The CDR3 is made up of 13 amino acids. V shed 3 bases, J shed 5 bases, and the junction held 2 bases outside the gene matches. Germline CDR1 SGHVS, CDR2 FQNEAQ. Assay: immunoSEQ multiplex PCR; the TCRdb copy retains only in-frame clones and omits some. The sample holds 65,000 to 95,000 clones, roughly 91% seen once. The data originate from a study of T cell changes during pregnancy in multiple sclerosis. The specimen comprised peripheral blood, sampled after pregnancy. The chain links TRBV7-8 to TRBJ2-5; the match to TRBD1 covers 8 bases. This TCR was recovered from a female donor in good health, enrolled as a control in a pregnancy study. The CDR3 bases are TGTGCCAGCAGCTTCAGGGGGCGGGAGACCCAGTACTTC. It translates to CASSFRGRETQYF.